These 19 T cell receptor beta chains were sequenced from one sample in a study of blood T cell repertoires in COVID-19. Sequenced by immunoSEQ multiplex PCR; TCRdb stores in-frame clones only, minus some. The sample holds about 160,000 clones, 80% seen once. The sample consisted of PBMCs or T cells enriched from blood (not recorded which). Every receptor here comes from a man in his forties who had recovered from COVID-19.

Here the CDR3 DNA reads TGTGCCAGCAGCTTTCGACAGGGGGCCGGTGGAAACACCATATATTTT. This gives the protein CASSFRQGAGGNTIYF. This chain joins TRBV5-4 and TRBJ1-3; 10 bases are a match to TRBD1. The CDR3 totals 16 residues. Per the germline V gene, CDR1 is SGHNT and CDR2 is YYREEE (reference sequence). V lost 2 bases, J lost 3 bases, and 5 bases stayed unmatched. Drawing the rest from reference TRBV5-4 and TRBJ1-3, the complete variable domain is ETGVTQSPTHLIKTRGQQVTLRCSSQSGHNTVSWYQQALGQGPQFIFQYYREEENGRGNFPPRFSGLQFPNYSSELNVNALELDDSALYLCASSFRQGAGGNTIYFGEGSWLTVV.

The chain carries TRBV5-1 and TRBJ2-3; 8 positions match TRBD2. The germline V gene encodes CDR1 SGHRS and CDR2 YFSETQ. The CDR3 has 15 residues. J was trimmed by 3 bases and V by 4 bases; bases with no gene match: 7. CDR3 sequence reads: CASSPGRGATDTQYF. CDR3 coding DNA: TGCGCCAGCAGCCCCGGGAGGGGGGCAACAGATACGCAGTATTTT. The full variable domain, its missing parts supplied by reference TRBV5-1 and TRBJ2-3, is KAGVTQTPRYLIKTRGQQVTLSCSPISGHRSVSWYQQTPGQGLQFLFEYFSETQRNKGNFPGRFSGRQFSNSRSEMNVSTLELGDSALYLCASSPGRGATDTQYFGPGTRLTVL.

The gene calls are TRBV6-1 and TRBJ1-4, with D tentatively TRBD1 (6 bases). V was clipped by 4 bases and J by 14 bases, with 32 bases between them. Germline V CDR1 and CDR2: MNHNS, SASEGT. The CDR3 totals 18 residues. The CDR3 DNA reads as TGTGCCAGCAGTGGGGTCAGGGGCCGTGTTATTGTTAGAGATTGGCTGTTTTTT. This translates into CASSGVRGRVIVRDWLFF.

This clone has just one count. The V gene is TRBV6-4, the J gene TRBJ1-5; D is perhaps TRBD1 (6 bases). The CDR3 is made up of 14 amino acids. The germline V gene has CDR1 MRHNA and CDR2 SNTAGT. V was pared by 7 bases and J by 3 bases, with 13 bases between. CDR3 loop: CASISRDTNQPQHF. In nucleotides, the CDR3 is TGTGCCAGCATTTCCCGGGACACCAATCAGCCCCAGCATTTT.

This sequence joins TRBV3-1 (or the pseudogene TRBV3-2) and TRBJ1-1; D gene uncertain. The CDR3 has 18 residues. CDR1 LGHDT and CDR2 YNNKEL come from the germline V gene (reference sequence). The V end lost 4 bases, the J end lost 0 bases, and 21 bases lay between the germline ends. CDR3 region: CASSPPRSAQFMNTEAFF. In DNA form, the CDR3 reads TGTGCCAGCAGCCCCCCTCGTAGTGCCCAATTCATGAACACTGAAGCTTTCTTT.

V gene TRBV27 combines with J gene TRBJ2-1; possibly TRBD2 for D (5 bases). Trimming took off 4 bases at V and 6 bases at J, with 10 bases between the two ends. This CDR3 has 13 residues. CDR1 is MNHEY, CDR2 SMNVEV, per germline (reference sequence). The CDR3 protein is CASSYGNVNEQFF. The CDR3 DNA is TGTGCCAGCAGTTACGGGAACGTCAATGAGCAGTTCTTC.

The rearrangement uses TRBV20-1 and TRBJ2-7, with D possibly TRBD1 on 5 matching bases. Trimming shortened V by 3 bases and J by 6 bases, and 18 bases separated the two germline ends. Germline V CDR1 and CDR2: DFQATT, SNEGSKA (reference sequence). This CDR3 spans 14 amino acids. CDR3 coding DNA: TGCAGTGCTAGTAGGGGTTCCATACCCGTCGAGCAGTACTTC. It translates to CSASRGSIPVEQYF.

This clone appeared once. The V call is TRBV5-6, the J call TRBJ2-2; 12 bases line up with TRBD2. CDR1 and CDR2 from the germline V gene are SGHDT and YYEEEE. V shed 4 bases and J 2 bases; nucleotides not matched to a gene: 9. The CDR3 spans 18 residues. CDR3 region: CASSRRTSGITNTGELFF. DNA of the CDR3: TGTGCCAGCAGCAGAAGGACTAGCGGGATAACAAACACCGGGGAGCTGTTTTTT.

The genes are TRBV9 and TRBJ2-7; 10 positions match TRBD1. V dropped 0 bases and J dropped 1; count of bases not matched to a gene: 1. The germline V gene has CDR1 SGDLS and CDR2 YYNGEE. The CDR3 spans 15 residues. This CDR3 reads CASSVGGQGSYEQYF. DNA for the CDR3: TGTGCCAGCAGCGTAGGGGGACAGGGGTCCTACGAGCAGTACTTC.

The rearrangement joins TRBV5-8 to TRBJ2-5, with D maybe TRBD2 (6 bases). CDR1 SGHTS and CDR2 YDEGEE come from the germline V gene. Trimming removed 3 bases from V and 4 bases from J, with 19 bases in between. The CDR3 is 16 amino acids. The CDR3 DNA follows: TGTGCCAGCAGCTACGGGGGTAAAACAGATGGAGAGACCCAGTACTTC. Translation: CASSYGGKTDGETQYF.

This clone was counted between two and nine times. One end of the junction does not line up with germline, which may come from a read error. V and J are TRBV19 and TRBJ1-1, with TRBD1 matching 9 bases. Germline V CDR1 and CDR2: LNHDA, SQIVND (reference sequence). This CDR3 has 14 amino acids. The CDR3 sequence is CASSTGTGWTEAFF. CDR3 sequence (DNA): TGTGCCAGCAGTACCGGGACAGGGTGGACTGAAGCTTTCTTT.

The chain employs TRBV3-1 (or the pseudogene TRBV3-2) and TRBJ2-1; 14 nucleotides match TRBD2. V trimming: 1 base; J trimming: 0 bases; junction bases outside the gene matches: 5. Per the germline V gene, CDR1 is LGHDT and CDR2 is YNNKEL (reference sequence). The CDR3 totals 19 residues. In DNA, the CDR3 is TGTGCCAGCAGCCAAGGACTAGCGGGGGGGCAAAGCTCCTACAATGAGCAGTTCTTC. Translating it yields CASSQGLAGGQSSYNEQFF.

This chain links TRBV30 with TRBJ1-1; perhaps TRBD1 as D (5 bases). Germline V lookup: CDR1 GTSNPN, CDR2 SVGIG (reference sequence). The germline V and J ends were trimmed by 5 bases and 3 bases, with 13 bases remaining between them. The CDR3 length is 13 residues. This CDR3 is CAWGRGSDTEAFF. CDR3 nucleotides: TGTGCCTGGGGGCGGGGGTCGGACACTGAAGCTTTCTTT.

This clone was seen once. This chain joins TRBV6-5 and TRBJ1-4; tentative D call: TRBD1 (5 bases). Germline-derived CDR1 and CDR2 are MNHEY and SVGAGI. This CDR3 spans 15 amino acids. Trimming stripped 4 bases from V and 5 bases from J, with 14 bases between. This CDR3 is CASSSPAAGNEKLFF. The CDR3 bases are TGTGCCAGCAGTTCCCCGGCGGCAGGGAATGAAAAACTGTTTTTT.

This chain joins TRBV28 and TRBJ1-1, with unresolved D. Trimming stripped 7 bases from V and 9 bases from J, with 15 bases between. This CDR3 has 12 residues. The germline CDR1 and CDR2 sequences are MDHEN and SYDVKM. The CDR3 region is CASTYEGGKAFF. DNA of the CDR3: TGTGCCAGCACCTACGAGGGTGGAAAAGCTTTCTTT. The full variable domain, in which reference TRBV28 and TRBJ1-1 provide the parts outside the CDR3, is DVKVTQSSRYLVKRTGEKVFLECVQDMDHENMFWYRQDPGLGLRLIYFSYDVKMKEKGDIPEGYSVSREKKERFSLILESASTNQTSMYLCASTYEGGKAFFGQGTRLTVV.

This chain links TRBV5-1 with TRBJ2-2; 8 nucleotides agree with TRBD1. J gave up 1 base and V 4 bases, and 3 bases lay outside the gene matches. The CDR3 spans 15 residues. Per the germline V gene, CDR1 is SGHRS and CDR2 is YFSETQ. The CDR3 DNA sequence: TGCGCCAGCAGCCGGGACAGGATGAACACCGGGGAGCTGTTTTTT. Amino acids: CASSRDRMNTGELFF.

The chain recombines TRBV15 with TRBJ2-5; maybe TRBD1 (5 bases). Per the germline V gene, CDR1 is LNHNV and CDR2 is YYDKDF (reference sequence). Trimming cost V 1 base and J 5 bases, with 14 bases left between them. The CDR3 spans 15 residues. The CDR3 here is CATSRGGTRGETQYF. In DNA, the CDR3 is TGTGCCACCAGCAGAGGGGGCACGCGAGGCGAGACCCAGTACTTC. Full variable domain (remainder filled in from reference TRBV15 and TRBJ2-5): DAMVIQNPRYQVTQFGKPVTLSCSQTLNHNVMYWYQQKSSQAPKLLFHYYDKDFNNEADTPDNFQSRRPNTSFCFLDIRSPGLGDTAMYLCATSRGGTRGETQYFGPGTRLLVL.

The chain recombines TRBV7-6 with TRBJ2-6; tentatively, D is TRBD2 (6 bases). Germline CDR1 reads SGHVS; CDR2 reads FNYEAQ. The length of the CDR3 is 16 residues. Trimming took off 5 bases at V and 10 bases at J, with 21 bases between the two ends. The DNA for the CDR3 is TGTGCCAGCAGCCAGACGCCCACCTTCGGGAGAAACGTCCTGACTTTC. This encodes CASSQTPTFGRNVLTF.

V gene TRBV5-1 combines with J gene TRBJ1-1; D gene ambiguous. The CDR3 extends over 14 amino acids. The germline V and J ends were trimmed by 5 bases and 2 bases, with 13 bases remaining between them. Per the germline V gene, CDR1 is SGHRS and CDR2 is YFSETQ. CDR3 DNA sequence: TGCGCCAGCAGGCTCGGGTCGGTAAACACTGAAGCTTTCTTT. It encodes CASRLGSVNTEAFF.